This T cell receptor (beta chain) emerged from a study of STAT5B mutations in CD4+ large granular lymphocyte leukemia. In germline, CDR1 is ENHRY, CDR2 SYGVKD. This CDR3 is built from 15 residues. V dropped 2 bases and J dropped 7 bases, with 15 bases sitting between them. Using immunoSEQ multiplex PCR, the repertoire was profiled, and TCRdb retains in-frame clones only, with some absent. The sample has around 30,000 clones, roughly 70% seen once. The receptor was isolated from a human donor in good health. Sequencing input: CD4+ T cells from blood buffy coats. The V and J genes are TRBV10-3 and TRBJ1-5, with D possibly matching TRBD1 (6 bases). The CDR3 loop reads CAISERGAQGQPQHF. The CDR3 DNA sequence: TGTGCCATCAGTGAGCGGGGGGCGCAGGGACAGCCCCAGCATTTT.